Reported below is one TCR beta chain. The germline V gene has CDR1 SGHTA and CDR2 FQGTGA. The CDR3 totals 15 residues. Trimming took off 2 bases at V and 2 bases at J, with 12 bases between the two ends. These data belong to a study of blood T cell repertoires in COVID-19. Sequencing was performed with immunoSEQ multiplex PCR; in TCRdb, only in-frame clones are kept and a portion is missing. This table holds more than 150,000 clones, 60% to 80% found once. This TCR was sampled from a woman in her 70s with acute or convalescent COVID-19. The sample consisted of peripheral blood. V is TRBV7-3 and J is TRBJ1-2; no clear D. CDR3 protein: CASSLRPGANYGYTF. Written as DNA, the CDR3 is TGTGCCAGCAGCTTACGGCCAGGCGCAAACTATGGCTACACCTTC.